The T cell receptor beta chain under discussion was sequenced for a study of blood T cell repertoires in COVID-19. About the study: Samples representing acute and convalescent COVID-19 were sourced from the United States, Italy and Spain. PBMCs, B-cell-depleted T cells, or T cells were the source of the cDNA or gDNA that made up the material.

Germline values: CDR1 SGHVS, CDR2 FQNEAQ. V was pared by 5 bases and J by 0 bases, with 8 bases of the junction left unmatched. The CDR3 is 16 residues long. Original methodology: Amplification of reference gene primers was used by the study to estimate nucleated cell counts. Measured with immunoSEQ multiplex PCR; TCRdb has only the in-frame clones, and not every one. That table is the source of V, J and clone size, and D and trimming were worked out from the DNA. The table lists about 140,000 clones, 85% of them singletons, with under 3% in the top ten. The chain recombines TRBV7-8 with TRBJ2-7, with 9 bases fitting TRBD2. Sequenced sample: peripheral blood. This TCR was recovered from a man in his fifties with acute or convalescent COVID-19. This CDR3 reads CASSRHPGLASYEQYF. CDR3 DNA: TGTGCCAGCAGCCGGCACCCGGGACTAGCCTCCTACGAGCAGTACTTC.